These 5 T cell receptor beta chains share one sample of origin, sequenced in a study of shared clonotypes between healthy human individuals. Sequencing used immunoSEQ multiplex PCR; TCRdb keeps in-frame clones, though not all of them. Seen here are some 1.4 million clones, around 97% observed once, and the top ten hold 1% to 1.5%. Specimen: naive CD4+ T cells sorted from blood. The subset was: CD45RA+ positively selected. These receptors were collected from a man younger than 45 in good health.

The rearrangement joins TRBV6-5 to TRBJ2-1; D perhaps matches TRBD2 (5 bases). The germline V gene has CDR1 MNHEY and CDR2 SVGAGI. The ends were cut back, 4 bases at V and 6 bases at J, with 13 bases in the middle. The CDR3 totals 14 residues. Here the CDR3 reads CASSFLGGGNEQFF. The CDR3 DNA is TGTGCCAGCAGTTTCCTAGGTGGAGGCAATGAGCAGTTCTTC.

The rearrangement uses TRBV2 and TRBJ1-4; the match to TRBD1 covers 8 bases. The CDR3 length is 18 residues. Unmatched junction bases numbered 9, after V lost 1 base and J lost 2 bases. Germline CDR1 SNHLY, CDR2 FYNNEI. For the CDR3, the DNA is TGTGCCAGCAGTGAAGGGGGGCGACAGGGGACGACTAATGAAAAACTGTTTTTT. Amino acids: CASSEGGRQGTTNEKLFF.

V usage is TRBV5-5 and J usage is TRBJ2-3; D is perhaps TRBD1 or TRBD2 (5 bases each). Per germline, CDR1 SGHKS and CDR2 YYEKEE (reference sequence). V lost 4 bases, J lost 3 bases, and 21 bases lay in between. This CDR3 has 17 residues. The CDR3 bases are TGTGCCAGCAGCGCACGTCCCGGGACGCCAATGACAGATACGCAGTATTTT. Residues: CASSARPGTPMTDTQYF.

V is TRBV7-3 and J is TRBJ2-3; 8 nucleotides line up with TRBD2. The CDR3 has 15 amino acids. Germline CDR1 SGHTA, CDR2 FQGTGA. Unmatched junction bases numbered 12, after V lost 5 bases and J lost 8 bases. Here the CDR3 DNA reads TGTGCCAGCAGCGCCACACCGGGAGGGGTGGGTACGCAGTATTTT. This codes for CASSATPGGVGTQYF.

The chain recombines TRBV5-1 with TRBJ2-3, with D unresolved. The CDR3 extends over 14 amino acids. V was shortened by 0 bases and J by 5 bases, with 10 bases between the two germline ends. Germline CDR1 reads SGHRS; CDR2 reads YFSETQ. The CDR3 reads CASSLASLEDTQYF. CDR3 bases: TGCGCCAGCAGCTTGGCCAGCCTGGAAGATACGCAGTATTTT.